A selection of T cell receptor beta chains follows, all from one sample in a study of T cell responses to AZD1222 COVID-19 vaccine. The repertoire was sequenced with immunoSEQ multiplex PCR; TCRdb's copy has only in-frame clones and lacks some. The table lists about 100,000 clones, 88% of them singletons. Sequenced here: peripheral blood, sampled on day 0 of AZD1222 vaccination. These receptors were taken from an adult in good health. CDR3s include the opening cysteine and the closing phenylalanine or tryptophan. D genes are given only for firm matches. Clone size is given for some rows only: seen once, a few or many times, or a class if the clone is expanded.

>-|-|TRBJ2-1|TRBV28
CASSLTWGSYNEQFF
TGTGCCAGCAGTTTGACGTGGGGGTCCTACAATGAGCAGTTCTTC
>-|-|TRBJ2-2|TRBV29-1
CSAGSVTGELFF
TGCAGCGCCGGATCTGTCACCGGGGAGCTGTTTTTT
>TRBD2|-|TRBJ2-7|TRBV2
CASRRLAGAYEQYF
TGTGCCAGCAGACGACTAGCGGGCGCCTACGAGCAGTACTTC
>-|once|TRBJ1-1|TRBV5-4
CASSLGVLNTEAFF
TGTGCCAGCAGCCTTGGGGTGCTGAACACTGAAGCTTTCTTT
>-|-|TRBJ1-3|TRBV9
CASSVGVGSRNTIYF
TGTGCCAGCAGCGTAGGCGTGGGCTCTCGGAACACCATATATTTT
>-|-|TRBJ1-2|TRBV6-6
CASSGGPIYGYTF
TGTGCCAGCAGTGGGGGACCGATATATGGCTACACCTTC
>-|few|TRBJ1-6|TRBV4-3
CASSPRTHSPLHF
TGCGCCAGCAGCCCTAGGACCCATTCACCCCTCCACTTT
>-|-|TRBJ1-1|TRBV28
CASSLGDTEAFF
TGTGCCAGCAGTTTGGGAGATACTGAAGCTTTCTTT
>-|-|TRBJ1-5|TRBV6-2/TRBV6-3
CASSYSPLYQPQHF
TGTGCCAGCAGTTACTCCCCCTTGTATCAGCCCCAGCATTTT
>-|-|TRBJ1-1|TRBV7-2
CASSLGLMGGTEAFF
TGTGCCAGCAGCTTAGGGTTAATGGGGGGCACTGAAGCTTTCTTT
>-|-|TRBJ2-2|TRBV4-2
CASSQGQGRGAGELFF
TGTGCCAGCAGCCAGGGCCAGGGCAGGGGGGCCGGGGAGCTGTTTTTT
>-|once|TRBJ2-7|TRBV7-9
CASGPYEQYF
TGTGCCAGCGGGCCCTACGAGCAGTACTTC
>-|-|TRBJ2-3|TRBV7-9
CASSLVIGPGDTQYF
TGTGCCAGCAGCTTAGTCATAGGTCCGGGGGATACGCAGTATTTT
>-|-|TRBJ2-7|TRBV11-3
CASKEGGGTREQYF
TGTGCCAGTAAAGAGGGGGGCGGGACTCGGGAGCAGTACTTC
>-|-|TRBJ1-1|TRBV11-3
CASSLDPPRQTFEAFF
TGTGCCAGCAGCTTAGATCCCCCTCGACAGACCTTTGAAGCTTTCTTT
>-|-|TRBJ2-5|TRBV6-5
CASSYSSRRVGTQYF
TGTGCCAGCAGTTACTCGTCACGACGGGTCGGGACCCAGTACTTC
>-|-|TRBJ2-1|TRBV6-2/TRBV6-3
CASSSDNEQFF
TGTGCCAGCAGTTCTGACAATGAGCAGTTCTTC
>-|-|TRBJ2-2|TRBV5-4
CASSLGAGTYTGELFF
TGTGCCAGCAGCTTGGGTGCCGGGACATACACCGGGGAGCTGTTTTTT
>-|-|TRBJ2-2|TRBV10-1
CASSESRGGPTGELFF
TGCGCCAGCAGTGAGTCCCGTGGAGGGCCTACCGGGGAGCTGTTTTTT
>TRBD1|-|TRBJ1-6|TRBV4-1
CASSLYTGAAPLHF
TGCGCCAGCAGCCTGTATACAGGGGCCGCACCCCTCCACTTT
>-|-|TRBJ2-7|TRBV2
CASSTGTRLSSYEQYF
TGTGCCAGCAGCACCGGGACAAGACTTAGCTCCTACGAGCAGTACTTC
>-|-|TRBJ1-5|TRBV24-1
CATSDDSSGNQPQHF
TGTGCCACCAGTGATGATTCTAGTGGCAATCAGCCCCAGCATTTT
>-|-|TRBJ2-1|TRBV7-8
CASSSLWSGVYNEQFF
TGTGCCAGCAGCTCCCTGTGGTCGGGAGTCTACAATGAGCAGTTCTTC
>-|-|TRBJ2-2|TRBV28
CASSLGQNTGELFF
TGTGCCAGCAGTTTAGGACAGAACACCGGGGAGCTGTTTTTT
>-|once|TRBJ1-1|TRBV19
CATRGQGMNTEAFF
TGTGCCACCCGGGGGCAGGGTATGAACACTGAAGCTTTCTTT
>-|-|TRBJ2-3|TRBV12-3/TRBV12-4
CASSDGTDTQYF
TGTGCCAGCTCTGACGGAACAGATACGCAGTATTTT
>-|-|TRBJ1-2|TRBV3-1/TRBV3-2
CASSLQGLGYGYTF
TGTGCCAGCAGCCTTCAGGGGCTTGGCTATGGCTACACCTTC
>-|-|TRBJ1-1|TRBV6-6
CASSYYGGTQAFF
TGTGCCAGCAGTTACTATGGGGGCACCCAAGCTTTCTTT
>TRBD2|once|TRBJ2-1|TRBV30
CAWSDGTSGAYNEQFF
TGTGCCTGGAGTGATGGGACTAGCGGAGCCTACAATGAGCAGTTCTTC
>-|-|TRBJ2-1|TRBV9
CASSVAGLGYNEQFF
TGTGCCAGCAGCGTAGCAGGGCTCGGCTACAATGAGCAGTTCTTC
>TRBD2|-|TRBJ2-7|TRBV6-5
CASSPSGAGAYEQYF
TGTGCCAGCAGTCCAAGCGGGGCGGGGGCCTACGAGCAGTACTTC
>TRBD1|-|TRBJ1-2|TRBV16
CASSQGQGRYYGYTF
TGTGCCAGCAGCCAAGGACAGGGGAGATACTATGGCTACACCTTC
>-|-|TRBJ2-3|TRBV9
CASSVARDPDTQYF
TGTGCCAGCAGCGTAGCGCGGGATCCAGATACGCAGTATTTT
>-|-|TRBJ1-5|TRBV6-5
CASRETETSYQPQHF
TGTGCCAGCAGGGAGACAGAGACTAGCTATCAGCCCCAGCATTTT
>-|-|TRBJ2-2|TRBV2
CASRLGITDTGELFF
TGTGCCAGCAGATTGGGGATAACGGACACCGGGGAGCTGTTTTTT
>TRBD2|once|TRBJ2-7|TRBV4-3
CASSPNGGGRVRDEQYF
TGCGCCAGCAGCCCCAACGGTGGCGGGAGGGTTAGGGACGAGCAGTACTTC